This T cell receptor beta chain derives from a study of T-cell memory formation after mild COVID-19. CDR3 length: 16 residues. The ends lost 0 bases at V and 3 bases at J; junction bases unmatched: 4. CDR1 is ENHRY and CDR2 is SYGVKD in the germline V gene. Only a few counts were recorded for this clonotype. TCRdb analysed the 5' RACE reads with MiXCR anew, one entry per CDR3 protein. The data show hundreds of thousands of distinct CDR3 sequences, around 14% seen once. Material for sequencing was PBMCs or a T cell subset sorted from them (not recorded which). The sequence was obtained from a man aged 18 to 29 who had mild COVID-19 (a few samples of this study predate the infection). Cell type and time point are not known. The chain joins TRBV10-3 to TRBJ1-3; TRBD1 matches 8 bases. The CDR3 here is CAISESQGAYGNTIYF. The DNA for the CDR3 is TGTGCCATCAGTGAGTCTCAGGGGGCGTATGGAAACACCATATATTTT.